This T cell receptor (beta chain) was observed in a study of cytomegalovirus exposure and HLA in healthy donors. CDR1 is SGHRS, CDR2 YFSETQ, per germline. V gave up 0 bases and J gave up 7 bases; unmatched junction bases: 5. The CDR3 covers 16 residues. PCR employed 60 Vbeta and 13 Jbeta primers. Repertoires were generated with immunoSEQ multiplex PCR, while TCRdb's copy carries only in-frame clones and drops some. The table has about 190,000 clones, roughly 76% seen once. This sequence joins TRBV5-1 and TRBJ2-1, with TRBD2 identical over 12 bases. This TCR was sampled from a man between 40 and 49 years old in good health and CMV-seropositive. The sample was PBMCs. CDR3: CASSLAGLAGGNEQFF. The CDR3, as DNA: TGCGCCAGCAGCTTGGCCGGTCTAGCGGGGGGGAATGAGCAGTTCTTC. The full variable domain, its missing parts supplied by reference TRBV5-1 and TRBJ2-1, is KAGVTQTPRYLIKTRGQQVTLSCSPISGHRSVSWYQQTPGQGLQFLFEYFSETQRNKGNFPGRFSGRQFSNSRSEMNVSTLELGDSALYLCASSLAGLAGGNEQFFGPGTRLTVL.